The next 16 T cell receptor beta chains were all read from a single sample in a study of CD8 T cells in Susac syndrome. Random hexamers primed reverse transcription of about 0.5 to 1 ug RNA. TCRdb reprocessed the immunoSEQ multiplex PCR reads via MiXCR and lists one record per CDR3 protein. The sample carries approximately 160,000 distinct CDR3 sequences, roughly 94% recorded once. The sequenced material came from CD4+ T cells from PBMCs. The receptors were gathered from a human donor with multiple sclerosis.

The rearrangement joins TRBV25-1 to TRBJ1-1; unclear D gene. Germline V gene sequence: CDR1 MGHDK, CDR2 SYGVNS. Trimming took 5 bases from V and 3 from J, leaving 13 bases between them. The CDR3 is made up of 14 amino acids. CDR3 loop: CASSNLGKDTEAFF. CDR3 in DNA: TGTGCCAGCAGTAACCTAGGGAAGGACACTGAAGCTTTCTTT.

The rearrangement links TRBV29-1 to TRBJ2-1; tentative D call: TRBD1 (6 bases). This CDR3 is built from 13 residues. Trimming cost V 4 bases and J 5 bases, with 12 bases left between them. Per germline, CDR1 SQVTM and CDR2 ANQGSEA. For the CDR3, the DNA is TGCAGCGTTGGACTGACAGGACACAATGAGCAGTTCTTC. Its translation is CSVGLTGHNEQFF.

In its sample, this clonotype was seen once. J is TRBJ2-1 and V is TRBV7-9; D might be TRBD2 (5 bases). This CDR3 has 12 amino acids. Germline loops: CDR1 SEHNR, CDR2 FQNEAQ (reference sequence). V dropped 5 bases and J dropped 6 bases, with 8 bases sitting between them. The CDR3 nucleotides read TGTGCCAGCAGCCTGGAGGTCAATGAGCAGTTCTTC. Encoded protein: CASSLEVNEQFF.

V gene TRBV6-6 combines with J gene TRBJ1-1; D gene ambiguous. The CDR3 extends over 14 amino acids. Trimming stripped 2 bases from V and 6 bases from J, with 13 bases between. Germline lookup yields CDR1 MNHNY and CDR2 SVGAGI (reference sequence). CDR3 DNA sequence: TGTGCCAGCAGTTACGCACCTAGTACGCCTGAAGCTTTCTTT. Amino acid sequence: CASSYAPSTPEAFF.

The chain employs TRBV5-1 and TRBJ2-1; 9 bases align to TRBD1. The CDR3 extends over 15 amino acids. CDR1 SGHRS and CDR2 YFSETQ come from the germline V gene. The V and J ends lost 4 bases and 1 base, in that order; junction bases with no gene match: 3. CDR3 coding DNA: TGCGCCAGCAGCCCAGGGACAGGGTCCTACAATGAGCAGTTCTTC. Its translation: CASSPGTGSYNEQFF.

The rearrangement joins TRBV7-6 to TRBJ2-2; D may be TRBD2 (5 bases). V dropped 5 bases and J dropped 2 bases, with 15 bases sitting between them. Germline values: CDR1 SGHVS, CDR2 FNYEAQ. CDR3 length: 16 amino acids. In DNA, the CDR3 is TGTGCCAGCAGCACAATGACGGGGTCTAACACCGGGGAGCTGTTTTTT. Amino acid sequence: CASSTMTGSNTGELFF.

The V and J genes are TRBV4-3 and TRBJ2-2, with TRBD1 matching over 9 bases. CDR3 length: 15 amino acids. Losses at the gene ends were 11 bases for V and 4 bases for J; bases not matched to a gene: 11. From germline, CDR1 is LGHNA and CDR2 YSLEER. CDR3 amino acids: CASSYRGLSTGELFF. The CDR3 nucleotides read TGCGCCTCCTCGTACAGGGGGCTGAGCACCGGGGAGCTGTTTTTT.

V and J are TRBV12-3 or TRBV12-4 and TRBJ2-7; D is perhaps TRBD2 (7 bases). The CDR3 spans 15 residues. V was pared by 6 bases and J by 2 bases, with 17 bases between. The CDR3 loop reads CASSPLWEGAYEQYF. DNA of the CDR3: TGTGCCAGCAGCCCTTTGTGGGAGGGGGCCTACGAGCAGTACTTC.

V gene TRBV27 combines with J gene TRBJ1-2; D gene unclear. V was cut by 3 bases and J by 4 bases, with 18 bases left in between. Germline CDR1 MNHEY, CDR2 SMNVEV (reference sequence). The CDR3 is 16 residues long. This chain's CDR3 is CASSFRSGEKGYGYTF. CDR3 DNA sequence: TGTGCCAGCAGTTTCCGATCCGGGGAGAAGGGCTATGGCTACACCTTC.

V gene TRBV7-9 combines with J gene TRBJ1-1; D perhaps matches TRBD1 (6 bases). CDR1 and CDR2 (germline): SEHNR, FQNEAQ (reference sequence). Trimming took off 2 bases at V and 6 bases at J, with 13 bases between the two ends. The CDR3 sequence is 14 residues long. The chain's CDR3 is CASSLKGGRAEAFF. CDR3 nucleotides: TGTGCCAGCAGCTTAAAGGGGGGGCGCGCTGAAGCTTTCTTT.

The chain uses TRBV27 and TRBJ1-3; D call uncertain. The V and J ends lost 4 bases and 0 bases respectively, with 7 bases between them. The CDR3 extends over 14 amino acids. The germline gives CDR1 MNHEY, CDR2 SMNVEV (reference sequence). CDR3: CASSSRSSGNTIYF. The CDR3 DNA reads as TGTGCCAGCAGTTCACGGAGCTCTGGAAACACCATATATTTT.

This clonotype was recorded only once. The V call is TRBV20-1, the J call TRBJ2-7, with 12 nucleotides matching TRBD2. J was trimmed by 2 bases and V by 0 bases; bases with no gene match: 8. CDR1 and CDR2 (germline): DFQATT, SNEGSKA (reference sequence). The CDR3 has 17 residues. The CDR3 bases are TGCAGTGCTAGAGACCCTCTAAGGACTAGCGGGGCCTACGAGCAGTACTTC. The encoded protein is CSARDPLRTSGAYEQYF.

V is TRBV4-3 and J is TRBJ2-5; weak D call: TRBD2 (5 bases). The V end lost 3 bases, the J end lost 5 bases, and 10 bases lay between the germline ends. The CDR3 covers 13 residues. The germline V gene has CDR1 LGHNA and CDR2 YSLEER. The CDR3, as DNA: TGCGCCAGCAGCCAGCTCCAGCGGGAGACCCAGTACTTC. It yields the protein CASSQLQRETQYF.

The chain is built from TRBV30 and TRBJ2-1; TRBD1 matches at 9 bases. V was pared by 2 bases and J by 7 bases, with 9 bases of the junction left unmatched. Germline CDR1 GTSNPN, CDR2 SVGIG (reference sequence). The CDR3 is made up of 15 amino acids. This chain's CDR3 is CAWSNSAGTGNEQFF. In DNA, the CDR3 is TGTGCCTGGAGTAACAGCGCCGGGACAGGGAATGAGCAGTTCTTC. Full variable domain (remainder filled in from reference TRBV30 and TRBJ2-1): SQTIHQWPATLVQPVGSPLSLECTVEGTSNPNLYWYRQAAGRGLQLLFYSVGIGQISSEVPQNLSASRPQDRQFILSSKKLLLSDSGFYLCAWSNSAGTGNEQFFGPGTRLTVL.

The chain employs TRBV6-2 or TRBV6-3 and TRBJ2-3; D is possibly TRBD1 (6 bases). CDR3 length: 13 amino acids. Between the trimmed V and J ends, which lost 6 bases and 2 bases, there was a span of 9 bases. CDR1 is MNHEY and CDR2 is SVGEGT in the germline V gene. The chain's CDR3 is CASRGHNTDTQYF. CDR3 DNA sequence: TGTGCCAGCAGGGGACACAACACAGATACGCAGTATTTT.

The chain employs TRBV30 and TRBJ1-3; D unclear. Trimming took off 0 bases at V and 0 bases at J, with 12 bases between the two ends. Germline V lookup: CDR1 GTSNPN, CDR2 SVGIG (reference sequence). The CDR3 loop spans 16 amino acids. CDR3 coding DNA: TGTGCCTGGAGTGTGTGGGGTAGAAGCTCTGGAAACACCATATATTTT. Its translation is CAWSVWGRSSGNTIYF.